One TCR beta chain is described in this entry. Antigen specificity is unknown. This sample was taken from a study of OX40 agonist ivuxolimab in advanced cancers. Study as a whole: From about 23 to 85 years was the age range, with a mean of around 56 years, and roughly 83% were male.

Study-wide results and caveats: On average, a greater number of expanded clones characterised CD8+ T cells relative to CD4+. Also showing low normalized T-cell clonal expansion were some of the nonresponders.

Libraries were prepared by immunoSEQ multiplex PCR; TCRdb keeps only in-frame clonotypes and omits some of them. The table shows tens of thousands of clones, with approximately 90% occurring only once. Patients who had autoimmune disease history or got systemic immunosuppression were left out. Trimming took 6 bases from V and 5 from J, leaving 8 bases between them. Per the germline V gene, CDR1 is SEHNR and CDR2 is FQNEAQ (reference sequence). The CDR3 is 11 amino acids. The receptor was isolated from an adult with an advanced solid tumor such as melanoma, head and neck, liver or kidney cancer. The J gene is TRBJ2-7, the V gene TRBV7-9; D might be TRBD2 (5 bases). The sample in question was CD4+ or CD8+ T cells sorted from blood, obtained in a trial of the OX40 agonist ivuxolimab. CDR3 bases: TGTGCCAGCAGAACGGGGAACGAGCAGTACTTC. Encoded protein: CASRTGNEQYF.